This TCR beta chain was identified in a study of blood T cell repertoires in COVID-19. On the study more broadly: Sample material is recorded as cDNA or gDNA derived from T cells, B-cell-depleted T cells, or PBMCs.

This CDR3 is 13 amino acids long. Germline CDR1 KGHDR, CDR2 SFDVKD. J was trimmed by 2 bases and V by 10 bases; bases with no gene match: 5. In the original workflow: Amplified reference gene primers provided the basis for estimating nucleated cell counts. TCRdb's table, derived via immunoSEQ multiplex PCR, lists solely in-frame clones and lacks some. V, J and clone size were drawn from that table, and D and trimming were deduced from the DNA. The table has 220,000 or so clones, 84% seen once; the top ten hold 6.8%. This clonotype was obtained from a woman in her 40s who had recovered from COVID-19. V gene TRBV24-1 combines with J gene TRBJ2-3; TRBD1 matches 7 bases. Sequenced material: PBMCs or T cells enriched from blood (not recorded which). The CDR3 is CATRQGSTDTQYF. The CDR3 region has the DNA TGTGCCACGAGACAGGGCTCCACAGATACGCAGTATTTT.